This T cell receptor beta chain was captured in a study of blood T cell repertoires in COVID-19. The CDR3 sequence is 13 residues long. V lost 5 bases and J 11 bases, leaving 19 bases between the germline ends. Germline V gene sequence: CDR1 PRHDT, CDR2 FYEKMQ (reference sequence). In the study's own analysis: How many nucleated cells were present was estimated from reference gene primer amplification. The assay was immunoSEQ multiplex PCR, and TCRdb's table has in-frame clones only and misses some. The DNA gave D and trimming, while V, J and clone size come from that table. The profile shows some 300,000 clones, approximately 84% of them singletons. Ages ranged from about 18 to 89 years, with residence in about 23 US areas. The study assigned cohorts using participant-reported clinical history. Cohort 3 donors were reported recovered after two negative PCRs, clearance, or symptom resolution. In this sample, this clone turned up once.

The sequence came from a man aged 30-40 years who had recovered from COVID-19. The rearrangement links TRBV13 to TRBJ2-7; possibly TRBD1 for D (5 bases). Input material: PBMCs or T cells enriched from blood (not recorded which). The CDR3 DNA follows: TGTGCCAGCAGCGGGCTAGGGGATTCTTCTGAGTACTTC. Its protein product is CASSGLGDSSEYF.